Following are 10 T cell receptor beta chains from one sample sequenced in a study of T cells in Graves' hyperthyroidism and ophthalmopathy. TCR beta CDR3 regions were amplified from RNA transcripts. When the TCR CDR3 underwent first-round RT-PCR, the HTBI primer set was used. TCRdb re-analysed the multiplex PCR reads in MiXCR, keeping a single row per CDR3 protein. Of around 570,000 distinct CDR3 sequences in the sample, 15% to 20% are singletons; the top ten hold about 50%. The material sequenced was blood. The receptors derive from a man between 35 and 55 years old with Graves' ophthalmopathy.

The chain is built from TRBV6-1 and TRBJ2-1, with 8 nucleotides matching TRBD1. Per germline, CDR1 MNHNS and CDR2 SASEGT. This CDR3 contains 13 residues. After removal of 5 bases from V and 10 bases from J, the junction contained 7 bases not matched to a gene. CDR3 bases: TGTGCCAGCAGTACGGACAGGGTGAGAGAGCAGTTCTTC. This sequence encodes CASSTDRVREQFF.

The gene calls are TRBV20-1 and TRBJ2-1; perhaps TRBD2 as D (6 bases). Trimming removed 0 bases from V and 4 bases from J, with 13 bases in between. CDR3 length: 15 amino acids. The V gene's germline CDR1 is DFQATT and CDR2 SNEGSKA (reference sequence). CDR3 amino acids: CSARDRASAYNEQFF. CDR3 nucleotide sequence: TGCAGTGCTAGAGATCGGGCTAGCGCTTACAATGAGCAGTTCTTC.

This clonotype was observed a few times. This chain joins TRBV15 and TRBJ1-4, with 7 bases fitting TRBD1. CDR3 length equals 11 residues. Germline V gives CDR1 LNHNV, CDR2 YYDKDF (reference sequence). V lost 4 bases, J lost 12 bases, and 2 bases stayed unmatched. In DNA, the CDR3 is TGTGCCACCAGCACAGACAGGGAACTGTTTTTT. This codes for CATSTDRELFF.

The gene calls are TRBV10-3 and TRBJ2-4; possibly TRBD1 for D (6 bases). Germline V gives CDR1 ENHRY, CDR2 SYGVKD. Trimming removed 3 bases from V and 8 bases from J, with 14 bases in between. This CDR3 is built from 14 residues. The CDR3 DNA follows: TGTGCCATCAGTGATTCGACAGGACGGGACATTCAGTACTTC. Translation: CAISDSTGRDIQYF.

The rearrangement uses TRBV18 and TRBJ2-1; D not resolved. The CDR3 sequence is 15 residues long. Germline CDR1 and CDR2: KGHSH and LQKENI. V dropped 3 bases and J dropped 3 bases, with 12 bases sitting between them. The CDR3 spells CASSPPPENYNEQFF. As DNA, the CDR3 is TGTGCCAGCTCACCCCCCCCTGAGAACTACAATGAGCAGTTCTTC.

For this clonotype: A much larger clonotype is one base distant, so this may be a read error. The J gene is TRBJ1-5, the V gene TRBV30; no reliable D call. The germline CDR1 and CDR2 sequences are GTSNPN and SVGIG (reference sequence). This CDR3 is built from 13 residues. The DNA for the CDR3 is TGTGCCTGGGCCTCTGGTACATATCAGTCCCAGCATTTT. Amino acid sequence: CAWASGTYQSQHF.

This clonotype has at least ten counts. The chain carries TRBV6-2 or TRBV6-3 and TRBJ1-1; 7 nucleotides agree with TRBD1. CDR1 is MNHEY and CDR2 is SVGEGT in the germline V gene. The CDR3 consists of 14 residues. Trimming removed 5 bases from V and 7 bases from J; junction bases left unmatched: 10. The CDR3 DNA follows: TGTGCCAGCAGTCACAGGGGTAAAGAAGTTGAAGCTTTCTTT. It translates to CASSHRGKEVEAFF.

J is TRBJ1-5 and V is TRBV6-1; D unclear. Germline CDR1 and CDR2: MNHNS and SASEGT. V shed 3 bases and J shed 2 bases, with 17 bases lying between them. This CDR3 comprises 17 residues. DNA for the CDR3: TGTGCCAGCAGTGAGGCATACCGGTTCCTCGGCAATCAGCCCCAGCATTTT. Encoded protein: CASSEAYRFLGNQPQHF.

V usage is TRBV27 and J usage is TRBJ1-2; no definite D call. V lost 4 bases and J lost 5, with 11 bases in between. The CDR3 consists of 13 residues. Germline assignment: CDR1 MNHEY and CDR2 SMNVEV (reference sequence). The CDR3 spells CASSSDHRYGYTF. In DNA form, the CDR3 reads TGTGCCAGCAGTTCCGATCACAGATATGGCTACACCTTC.

This clonotype was recorded a few times. The chain joins TRBV30 to TRBJ2-5; 7 nucleotides match TRBD2. The V and J ends lost 3 bases and 4 bases, in that order; junction bases with no gene match: 11. Looked up from germline, CDR1 is GTSNPN and CDR2 is SVGIG (reference sequence). This CDR3 region has 15 residues. CDR3 in amino acids: CAWSVEAGVRETQYF. CDR3 nucleotides: TGTGCCTGGAGCGTAGAGGCGGGAGTGAGAGAGACCCAGTACTTC.